The source of this T cell receptor (beta chain) is a study of molecular identifiers for immune sequencing clone quantification. The study, taken as a whole, reports: Sizes of clones that are highly expanded could be underestimated (if identical TCR molecules share a barcode). Effector cells had over 98% of their molecules in clones above 20 RNA copies, while naive cells had under 1%.

Both previously described methods and listed TCR primers were employed to make bulk TCR libraries. TCRdb fed the PCR reads into MiXCR, producing one record per CDR3 protein. Found here are more than 550,000 distinct CDR3 sequences, 25% of them singletons; the top ten hold about 0.73%. CDR3 size: 15 residues. Trimming removed 4 bases from V and 0 bases from J, with 11 bases in between. Germline V gene lookup returns CDR1 SEHNR and CDR2 FQNEAQ (reference sequence). Naive CD8 T cells were sorted, and the gate applied was CD8+CD4-CCR7+CD45RA+. This clonotype appeared many times. What it binds is unknown. Sequencing input: naive CD8+ T cells from blood, with Jurkat cell RNA spiked in. Noted subset: FACS-sorted CD8+CD4-CCR7+CD45RA+ naive T cells. The clonotype originates from a human donor in good health. Some libraries in this study had Jurkat cell RNA spiked in. The chain carries TRBV7-9 and TRBJ2-3, with D unclear. In nucleotides, the CDR3 is TGTGCCAGCAGCTCTCCCGTGTATAGCACAGATACGCAGTATTTT. Amino acid sequence: CASSSPVYSTDTQYF.